What follows describes a single T cell receptor (beta chain). The authors' processing: The assay estimated nucleated cells by amplifying reference gene primers. Clones were sequenced by immunoSEQ multiplex PCR, and TCRdb holds only the in-frame ones, with some missing. V and J calls and clone size are those listed in that table; D and trimming were worked out from the DNA. The table lists tens of thousands of clones, 85% to 95% of them singletons. This entry comes from a study of blood T cell repertoires in COVID-19. Study-wide background: Material from acute and convalescent COVID-19 was sourced from the United States, Italy and Spain. PBMCs, B-cell-depleted T cells, or T cells provided the cDNA or gDNA that made up the material.

The CDR3 consists of 17 residues. The V segment lost 3 bases and the J segment 6 bases; nucleotides outside the gene matches: 11. Germline V CDR1 and CDR2: MNHEY, SMNVEV (reference sequence). The sample comprised peripheral blood. This TCR derives from a woman aged 55-75 years with active COVID-19. This chain connects TRBV27 to TRBJ2-5, with 12 bases that match TRBD1. The CDR3 loop is CASSFVSGTGGGKTQYF. CDR3 nucleotide sequence: TGTGCCAGCAGTTTCGTCTCCGGGACAGGGGGCGGAAAGACCCAGTACTTC.